This passage covers 8 T cell receptor beta chains from one sample sequenced in a study of shared clonotypes between healthy human individuals. Repertoires were generated with immunoSEQ multiplex PCR, while TCRdb's copy carries only in-frame clones and drops some. The sample includes some 500,000 clones, about 95% of them seen just once. Sample: naive CD4+ T cells sorted from blood. Subset denoted: CD45RA+ positively selected. All receptors come from a woman in her thirties in good health.

This sequence joins TRBV5-4 and TRBJ2-5, with 7 bases identical to TRBD1. Germline V CDR1 and CDR2: SGHNT, YYREEE (reference sequence). This CDR3 has 17 amino acids. The junction had 13 bases not matched to a gene; V was cut back by 0 bases and J by 5 bases. The DNA for the CDR3 is TGTGCCAGCAGCTTGGGTCTGCACACAGGGGTTATTGAGACCCAGTACTTC. Its translation: CASSLGLHTGVIETQYF. Looking up the rest from reference TRBV5-4 and TRBJ2-5 gives the full variable domain: ETGVTQSPTHLIKTRGQQVTLRCSSQSGHNTVSWYQQALGQGPQFIFQYYREEENGRGNFPPRFSGLQFPNYSSELNVNALELDDSALYLCASSLGLHTGVIETQYFGPGTRLLVL.

The chain is built from TRBV27 and TRBJ2-7, with 7 bases lining up with TRBD1. Germline CDR1 MNHEY, CDR2 SMNVEV (reference sequence). CDR3 size: 15 residues. V shed 4 bases and J 6 bases; nucleotides not matched to a gene: 12. For the CDR3, the DNA is TGTGCCAGCAGTTCCCCGGGACAGACCATTTCCGAGCAGTACTTC. Translating gives CASSSPGQTISEQYF.

V and J are TRBV6-1 and TRBJ2-2, with D hard to call. Between the trimmed V and J ends, which lost 6 bases and 5 bases, there was a span of 16 bases. In germline, CDR1 is MNHNS, CDR2 SASEGT. This CDR3 comprises 15 residues. The CDR3 reads CASSERPPRTGELFF. The CDR3 DNA sequence: TGTGCCAGCAGCGAGAGGCCCCCGAGGACCGGGGAGCTGTTTTTT.

The J gene is TRBJ1-5, the V gene TRBV7-9, with TRBD1 identical over 7 bases. V trimming: 5 bases; J trimming: 2 bases; junction bases outside the gene matches: 3. There are 14 residues in the CDR3. From germline, CDR1 is SEHNR and CDR2 FQNEAQ (reference sequence). CDR3 in amino acids: CASSATGGNQPQHF. In DNA form, the CDR3 reads TGTGCCAGCAGCGCAACAGGGGGCAATCAGCCCCAGCATTTT.

V gene TRBV21-1 combines with J gene TRBJ1-1. TRBV21-1 is labeled a pseudogene. This CDR3 is 11 amino acids long. The CDR3 spells CASSSRAEAFF. DNA for the CDR3: TGTGCCAGCAGCTCCCGGGCTGAAGCTTTCTTT.

The chain carries TRBV18 and TRBJ2-7, with D possibly matching TRBD2 (5 bases). V was clipped by 5 bases and J by 5 bases, with 22 bases between them. The CDR3 spans 16 residues. Germline CDR1 KGHSH, CDR2 LQKENI. CDR3 in amino acids: CASSTNPPGNVDEQYF. The CDR3 DNA sequence: TGTGCCAGCTCAACTAACCCTCCGGGGAATGTAGACGAGCAGTACTTC. Together with reference TRBV18 and TRBJ2-7, the CDR3 gives the full variable domain: NAGVMQNPRHLVRRRGQEARLRCSPMKGHSHVYWYRQLPEEGLKFMVYLQKENIIDESGMPKERFSAEFPKEGPSILRIQQVVRGDSAAYFCASSTNPPGNVDEQYFGPGTRLTVT.

The genes are TRBV19 and TRBJ1-6; D gene ambiguous. CDR3 length equals 14 residues. In germline, CDR1 is LNHDA, CDR2 SQIVND (reference sequence). V was cut by 10 bases and J by 0 bases, with 10 bases left in between. In DNA, the CDR3 is TGTGCCACCGCACTGAGCTCCTATAATTCACCCCTCCACTTT. This gives the protein CATALSSYNSPLHF.

The chain employs TRBV7-2 and TRBJ2-7, with D perhaps matching TRBD1 or TRBD2 (5 bases each). Germline V gene data show CDR1 as SGHTA and CDR2 as FQGNSA. The V gene lost 5 bases and the J gene lost 7 bases, with 18 bases spanning the gap. The CDR3 is 14 amino acids. CDR3 protein: CASSPGSTWGEQYF. CDR3 bases: TGTGCCAGCAGCCCCGGGTCGACTTGGGGGGAGCAGTACTTC.